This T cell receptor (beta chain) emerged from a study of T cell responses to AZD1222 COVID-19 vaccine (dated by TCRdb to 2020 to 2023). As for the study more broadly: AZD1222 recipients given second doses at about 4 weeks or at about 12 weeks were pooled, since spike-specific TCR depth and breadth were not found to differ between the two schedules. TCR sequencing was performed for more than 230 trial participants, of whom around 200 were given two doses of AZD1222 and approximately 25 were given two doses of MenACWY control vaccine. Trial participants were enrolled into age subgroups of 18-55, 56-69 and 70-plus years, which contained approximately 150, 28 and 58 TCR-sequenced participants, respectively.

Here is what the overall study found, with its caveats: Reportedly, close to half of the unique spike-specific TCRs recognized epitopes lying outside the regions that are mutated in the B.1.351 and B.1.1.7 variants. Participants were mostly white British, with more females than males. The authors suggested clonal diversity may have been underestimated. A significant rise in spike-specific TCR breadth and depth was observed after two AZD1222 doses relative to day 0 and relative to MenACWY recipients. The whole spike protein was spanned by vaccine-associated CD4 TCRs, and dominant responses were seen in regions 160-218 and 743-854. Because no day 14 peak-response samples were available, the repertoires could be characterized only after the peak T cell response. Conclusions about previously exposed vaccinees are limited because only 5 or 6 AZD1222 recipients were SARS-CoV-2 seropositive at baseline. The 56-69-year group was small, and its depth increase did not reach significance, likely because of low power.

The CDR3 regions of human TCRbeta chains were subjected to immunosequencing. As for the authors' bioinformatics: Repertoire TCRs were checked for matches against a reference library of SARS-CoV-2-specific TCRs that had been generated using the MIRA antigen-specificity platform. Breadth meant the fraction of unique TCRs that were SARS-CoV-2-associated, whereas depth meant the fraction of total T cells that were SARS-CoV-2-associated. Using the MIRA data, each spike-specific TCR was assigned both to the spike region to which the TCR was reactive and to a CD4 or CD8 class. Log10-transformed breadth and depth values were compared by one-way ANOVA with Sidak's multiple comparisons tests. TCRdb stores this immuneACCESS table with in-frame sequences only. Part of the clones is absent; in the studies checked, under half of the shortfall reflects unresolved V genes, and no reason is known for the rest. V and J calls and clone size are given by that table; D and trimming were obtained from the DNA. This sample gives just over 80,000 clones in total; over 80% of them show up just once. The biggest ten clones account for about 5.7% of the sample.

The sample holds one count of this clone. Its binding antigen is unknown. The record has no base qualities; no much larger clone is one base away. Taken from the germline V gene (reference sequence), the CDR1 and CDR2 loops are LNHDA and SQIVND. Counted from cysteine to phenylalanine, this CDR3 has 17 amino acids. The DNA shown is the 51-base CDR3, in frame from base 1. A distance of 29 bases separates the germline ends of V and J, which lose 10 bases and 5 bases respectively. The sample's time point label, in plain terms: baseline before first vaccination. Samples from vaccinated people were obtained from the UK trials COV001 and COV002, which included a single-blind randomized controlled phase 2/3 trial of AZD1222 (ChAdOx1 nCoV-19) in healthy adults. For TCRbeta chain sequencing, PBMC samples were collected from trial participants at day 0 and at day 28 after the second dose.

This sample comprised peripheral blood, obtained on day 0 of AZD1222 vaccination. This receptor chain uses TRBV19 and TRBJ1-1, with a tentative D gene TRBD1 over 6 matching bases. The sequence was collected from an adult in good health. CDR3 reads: CATQPWLPGGRKTEAFF. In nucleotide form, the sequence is TGTGCCACCCAGCCGTGGCTACCGGGGGGCCGAAAGACTGAAGCTTTCTTT. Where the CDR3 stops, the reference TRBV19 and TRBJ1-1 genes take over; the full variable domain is DGGITQSPKYLFRKEGQNVTLSCEQNLNHDAMYWYRQDPGQGLRLIYYSQIVNDFQKGDIAEGYSVSREKKESFPLTVTSAQKNPTAFYLCATQPWLPGGRKTEAFFGQGTRLTVV.